Below are 26 T cell receptor beta chains sequenced from a single sample in a study of cytomegalovirus exposure and HLA in healthy donors. The PCR had 60 Vbeta and 13 Jbeta primers. TCRdb keeps only in-frame clones here, not all; method: immunoSEQ multiplex PCR. This sample has approximately 82,000 clones, with over 9% found just once. Sequencing input: PBMCs. The receptors were sampled from a man in his 60s in good health and CMV-seropositive.

On this clone: The sample contains more than one DNA sequence encoding this CDR3. V is TRBV2 and J is TRBJ2-7; a possible D gene is TRBD1 (6 bases). The CDR3 extends over 16 amino acids. Germline CDR1 is SNHLY and CDR2 is FYNNEI. CDR3 DNA sequence: TGTGACAGCAGTGAAGCGGAAGGGACACAACGCTACGAGCAGTACGTT. Its translation: CDSSEAEGTQRYEQYV.

This clone came up a few times. The rearrangement links TRBV18 to TRBJ1-1; 10 bases map to TRBD1. Germline V gene data show CDR1 as KGHSH and CDR2 as LQKENI. The CDR3 is made up of 15 amino acids. V lost 3 bases to trimming and J lost 4 bases; unmatched junction nucleotides: 5. CDR3 loop: CASSPRDRGGTEAFF. The CDR3 DNA reads TGTGCCAGCTCACCCCGGGACAGGGGAGGCACTGAAGCTTTCTTT.

This clone was counted only a few times. The chain recombines TRBV7-9 with TRBJ2-5, with unresolved D. The germline V and J ends were trimmed by 3 bases and 0 bases, with 5 bases remaining between them. The germline CDR1 and CDR2 sequences are SEHNR and FQNEAQ (reference sequence). The CDR3 covers 13 residues. In DNA, the CDR3 is TGTGCCAGCAGCTTGCTAGACCAAGAGACCCAGTACTTC. It codes for CASSLLDQETQYF.

The chain combines TRBV2 with TRBJ1-3, with no clear D. Germline loops: CDR1 SNHLY, CDR2 FYNNEI. This CDR3 region has 14 residues. Trimming left V 7 bases short and J 0 bases short, with 10 bases between. CDR3 in DNA: TGTGCCAGCACCCCGGGGTTCTCTGGAAACACCATATATTTT. This gives the protein CASTPGFSGNTIYF.

This clone was counted a few times. The chain has TRBV7-9 and TRBJ2-5; D may be TRBD2 (6 bases). Germline assignment: CDR1 SEHNR and CDR2 FQNEAQ (reference sequence). The ends were cut back, 5 bases at V and 7 bases at J, with 14 bases in the middle. The CDR3 is 13 residues long. The CDR3 sequence: CASSMGVEGTQYF. CDR3 nucleotide sequence: TGTGCCAGCAGCATGGGGGTGGAGGGGACCCAGTACTTC. Supplemented by reference TRBV7-9 and TRBJ2-5, the full variable domain reads DTGVSQNPRHKITKRGQNVTFRCDPISEHNRLYWYRQTLGQGPEFLTYFQNEAQLEKSRLLSDRFSAERPKGSFSTLEIQRTEQGDSAMYLCASSMGVEGTQYFGPGTRLLVL.

The table lists this clone with many counts. This sequence joins TRBV11-2 and TRBJ1-3; TRBD1 aligns across 7 bases. This CDR3 contains 16 residues. With 5 bases clipped from V and 0 bases from J, the junction kept 7 bases outside the gene matches. The germline gives CDR1 SGHAT, CDR2 FQNNGV. The DNA for the CDR3 is TGTGCCAGCAGCCTCTGGACAGGACGCTCTGGAAACACCATATATTTT. This encodes CASSLWTGRSGNTIYF. The entire variable domain, with the rest obtained from reference TRBV11-2 and TRBJ1-3, is as follows: EAGVAQSPRYKIIEKRQSVAFWCNPISGHATLYWYQQILGQGPKLLIQFQNNGVVDDSQLPKDRFSAERLKGVDSTLKIQPAKLEDSAVYLCASSLWTGRSGNTIYFGEGSWLTVV.

This clone came up a few times. The chain is built from TRBV30 and TRBJ1-5, with 9 bases matching TRBD1. CDR1 GTSNPN and CDR2 SVGIG come from the germline V gene (reference sequence). The junction had 6 bases not matched to a gene; V was cut back by 2 bases and J by 7 bases. The CDR3 is 14 residues long. In DNA form, the CDR3 reads TGTGCCTGGAGTCCTGGACAGGGGAAGCAGCCCCAGCATTTT. It codes for CAWSPGQGKQPQHF.

V gene TRBV2 combines with J gene TRBJ1-1; 9 nucleotides agree with TRBD1. The germline CDR1 and CDR2 sequences are SNHLY and FYNNEI. This CDR3 is 15 amino acids long. J was trimmed by 3 bases and V by 7 bases; bases with no gene match: 9. In DNA, the CDR3 is TGTGCCAGCACCTACGACAGGGGGGGGGACACTGAAGCTTTCTTT. As protein: CASTYDRGGDTEAFF. Supplemented by reference TRBV2 and TRBJ1-1, the full variable domain reads EPEVTQTPSHQVTQMGQEVILRCVPISNHLYFYWYRQILGQKVEFLVSFYNNEISEKSEIFDDQFSVERPDGSNFTLKIRSTKLEDSAMYFCASTYDRGGDTEAFFGQGTRLTVV.

This clone was counted only a few times. The rearrangement links TRBV7-2 to TRBJ2-7; TRBD2 matches at 7 bases. The CDR3 runs to 16 residues. Germline V gene data show CDR1 as SGHTA and CDR2 as FQGNSA. V lost 4 bases to trimming and J lost 2 bases; unmatched junction nucleotides: 11. The CDR3 region is CASSSVGGSTTYEQYF. The CDR3 DNA reads TGTGCCAGCAGCTCCGTCGGGGGGAGCACAACCTACGAGCAGTACTTC.

The sample holds a few counts of this clone. Mismatch with germline at one junction end may stem from a read error. V and J are TRBV4-1 and TRBJ1-1; D is possibly TRBD1 (5 bases). Germline values: CDR1 MGHRA, CDR2 YSYEKL. This CDR3 has 15 residues. CDR3 residues: CASSQVRGSGTEAFF. CDR3 in DNA: TGCGCCAGCAGTCAAGTCCGGGGGAGTGGAACTGAAGCTTTCTTT.

The rearrangement joins TRBV5-6 to TRBJ2-1; D not resolved. The germline CDR1 and CDR2 sequences are SGHDT and YYEEEE. CDR3 length equals 12 residues. Trimming took 2 bases from V and 8 from J, leaving 8 bases between them. CDR3 in amino acids: CASSFSIDEQFF. The CDR3 DNA is TGTGCCAGCAGCTTTAGTATCGATGAGCAGTTCTTC.

This chain uses TRBV5-1 with TRBJ1-2; D gene uncertain. Between the trimmed V and J ends, which lost 1 base and 6 bases, there was a span of 4 bases. Germline V gene data show CDR1 as SGHRS and CDR2 as YFSETQ. This CDR3 comprises 11 residues. CDR3 sequence reads: CASSLNNGYTF. CDR3 in DNA: TGCGCCAGCAGCTTGAACAATGGCTACACCTTC.

This chain joins TRBV5-6 and TRBJ2-1; the D gene is possibly TRBD1 (6 bases). Germline CDR1 SGHDT, CDR2 YYEEEE. CDR3 length: 13 residues. Trimming removed 6 bases at V and 6 bases at J, with 13 bases between. The CDR3 loop reads CASNTLGGNEQFF. For the CDR3, the DNA is TGTGCCAGCAACACTCTAGGGGGCAATGAGCAGTTCTTC.

The sample holds a few counts of this clone. This chain links TRBV5-1 with TRBJ2-1; 8 nucleotides align to TRBD2. The CDR3 is 15 amino acids. The ends lost 1 base at V and 8 bases at J; junction bases unmatched: 8. Germline assignment: CDR1 SGHRS and CDR2 YFSETQ. The CDR3 protein is CASSLREGGFYEQFF. CDR3 sequence (DNA): TGCGCCAGCAGCTTGCGGGAGGGCGGGTTTTATGAGCAGTTCTTC.

This clone was picked up a small number of times. The chain recombines TRBV5-1 with TRBJ2-1; 8 positions agree with TRBD2. V lost 3 bases to trimming and J lost 5 bases; unmatched junction nucleotides: 10. CDR1 and CDR2 from the germline V gene are SGHRS and YFSETQ. The CDR3 is made up of 16 amino acids. CDR3 DNA sequence: TGCGCCAGCAGCTGGACCGAGACTAGCGATGACAATGAGCAGTTCTTC. Protein product: CASSWTETSDDNEQFF.

The V call is TRBV10-3, the J call TRBJ2-5; TRBD2 matches at 11 bases. The CDR3 loop spans 15 amino acids. V was clipped by 3 bases and J by 5 bases; unmatched bases: 5. CDR1 ENHRY and CDR2 SYGVKD come from the germline V gene. The DNA for the CDR3 is TGTGCCATCAGTGACCTAGCGGGAGGTCGGGAGACCCAGTACTTC. Protein sequence: CAISDLAGGRETQYF.

The chain employs TRBV6-5 and TRBJ2-3; D remains unclear. Germline V gives CDR1 MNHEY, CDR2 SVGAGI. This CDR3 has 15 residues. V was cut by 0 bases and J by 4 bases, with 11 bases left in between. CDR3 residues: CASSYSRVFADTQYF. In DNA form, the CDR3 reads TGTGCCAGCAGTTACTCGAGAGTATTCGCAGATACGCAGTATTTT.

Note on this clone: Sequence at one end of the junction differs from germline and may be a read error. The rearrangement links TRBV9 to TRBJ2-2; 7 bases fit TRBD1. Germline V gene lookup returns CDR1 SGDLS and CDR2 YYNGEE. The CDR3 length is 17 residues. Here the CDR3 DNA reads TGTGCCAGCAGCGCCGTTTCCGGGACAGAAGAACACCGGGGAGCTGTTTTT. It translates to CASSAVSGTEEHRGAVF. Looking up the rest from reference TRBV9 and TRBJ2-2 gives the full variable domain: DSGVTQTPKHLITATGQRVTLRCSPRSGDLSVYWYQQSLDQGLQFLIQYYNGEERAKGNILERFSAQQFPDLHSELNLSSLELGDSALYFCASSAVSGTEEHRGAVFGEGSRLTVL.

This clone was counted between two and nine times. The CDR3 sequence: CASRDTGSPERYGDFF. In nucleotides, the CDR3 is TGTGCCAGCAGAGATACAGGAAGTCCCGAAAGATATGGCGATTTCTTT. This sequence joins TRBV6-6 and TRBJ1-1, with D possibly matching TRBD1 (5 bases). Germline CDR1 MNHNY, CDR2 SVGAGI (reference sequence). The CDR3 has 16 amino acids. Deletions cut 6 bases from V and 13 bases from J, with 30 bases between.

The J gene is TRBJ2-1, the V gene TRBV11-2; 10 bases align to TRBD2. Germline assignment: CDR1 SGHAT and CDR2 FQNNGV. The CDR3 loop spans 15 amino acids. Trimming cost V 5 bases and J 5 bases; bases outside gene matches: 6. The CDR3 region is CASSTQRGGHNEQFF. CDR3 nucleotide sequence: TGTGCCAGCAGCACCCAGCGGGGGGGCCACAATGAGCAGTTCTTC.

The chain combines TRBV19 with TRBJ2-1, with D maybe TRBD2 (6 bases). Germline values: CDR1 LNHDA, CDR2 SQIVND (reference sequence). The germline V and J ends were trimmed by 8 bases and 0 bases, with 14 bases remaining between them. This CDR3 is 15 amino acids long. CDR3 sequence reads: CASLAGSGSYNEQFF. The CDR3 DNA sequence: TGTGCCAGTTTGGCCGGTAGCGGCTCCTACAATGAGCAGTTCTTC.

This clone showed up just a few times. The chain has TRBV5-4 and TRBJ1-1; the D gene is possibly TRBD1 (6 bases). Germline V gives CDR1 SGHNT, CDR2 YYREEE (reference sequence). The CDR3 totals 15 residues. The ends were cut back, 4 bases at V and 3 bases at J, with 16 bases in the middle. The chain's CDR3 is CASSGGGGRDTEAFF. The CDR3 coding sequence is TGTGCCAGCAGCGGGGGAGGGGGAAGGGACACTGAAGCTTTCTTT. Looking up the rest from reference TRBV5-4 and TRBJ1-1 gives the full variable domain: ETGVTQSPTHLIKTRGQQVTLRCSSQSGHNTVSWYQQALGQGPQFIFQYYREEENGRGNFPPRFSGLQFPNYSSELNVNALELDDSALYLCASSGGGGRDTEAFFGQGTRLTVV.

V and J are TRBV30 and TRBJ2-2, with 7 bases that match TRBD2. The germline gives CDR1 GTSNPN, CDR2 SVGIG (reference sequence). This CDR3 comprises 16 residues. V shed 8 bases, J shed 5 bases, and the junction held 17 bases outside the gene matches. CDR3 sequence: CAQHKLTGGGTGELFF. The CDR3 DNA reads as TGTGCCCAACATAAATTAACGGGAGGAGGGACCGGGGAGCTGTTTTTT.

This chain uses TRBV18 with TRBJ2-7; 8 nucleotides line up with TRBD2. Looked up from germline, CDR1 is KGHSH and CDR2 is LQKENI. The CDR3 extends over 18 amino acids. V trimming: 4 bases; J trimming: 0 bases; junction bases outside the gene matches: 14. DNA of the CDR3: TGTGCCAGCTCACATGCGTTCGAGCTAGCGGGTGGCTCCTACGAGCAGTACGTC. Translation: CASSHAFELAGGSYEQYV.

The J gene is TRBJ1-1, the V gene TRBV19, with 9 bases fitting TRBD1. This CDR3 has 14 residues. Trimming took 3 bases from V and 5 from J; bases not matched to a gene: 4. Per germline, CDR1 LNHDA and CDR2 SQIVND (reference sequence). The CDR3 DNA reads as TGTGCCAGTAGTATCAGACAGGGGGTGACTGAAGCTTTCTTT. Protein: CASSIRQGVTEAFF.

The J gene is TRBJ2-7, the V gene TRBV11-1, with D possibly matching TRBD1 (5 bases). Trimming removed 8 bases from V and 2 bases from J, with 13 bases in between. The CDR3 totals 13 residues. In germline, CDR1 is SGHAT, CDR2 FQDESV (reference sequence). The CDR3 here is CASGRGLPYEQYV. In nucleotides, the CDR3 is TGTGCCAGCGGAAGGGGCCTCCCCTACGAGCAGTACGTC.